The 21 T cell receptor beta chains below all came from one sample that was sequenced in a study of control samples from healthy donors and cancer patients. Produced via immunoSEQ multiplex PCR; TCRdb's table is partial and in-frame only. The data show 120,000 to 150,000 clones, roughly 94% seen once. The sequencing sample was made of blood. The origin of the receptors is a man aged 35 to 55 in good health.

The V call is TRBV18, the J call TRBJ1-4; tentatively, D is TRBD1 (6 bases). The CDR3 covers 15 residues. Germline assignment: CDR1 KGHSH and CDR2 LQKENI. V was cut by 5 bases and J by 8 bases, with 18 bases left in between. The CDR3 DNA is TGTGCCAGCTCAGCCCTCCGGGACACAAGAGAAAAACTGTTTTTT. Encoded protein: CASSALRDTREKLFF.

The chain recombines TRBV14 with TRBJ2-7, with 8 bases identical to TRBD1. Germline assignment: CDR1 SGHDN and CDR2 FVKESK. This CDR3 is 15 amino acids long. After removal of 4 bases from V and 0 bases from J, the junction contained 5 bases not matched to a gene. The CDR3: CASSPRTGSSYEQYF. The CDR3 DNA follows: TGTGCCAGCAGCCCGAGGACAGGGAGCTCCTACGAGCAGTACTTC.

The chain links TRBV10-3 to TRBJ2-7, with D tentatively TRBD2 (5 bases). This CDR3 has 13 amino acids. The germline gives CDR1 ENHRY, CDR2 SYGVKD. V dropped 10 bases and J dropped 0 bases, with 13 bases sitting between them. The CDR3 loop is CATKRRISYEQYF. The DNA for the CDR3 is TGTGCCACTAAGCGGAGAATCTCCTACGAGCAGTACTTC.

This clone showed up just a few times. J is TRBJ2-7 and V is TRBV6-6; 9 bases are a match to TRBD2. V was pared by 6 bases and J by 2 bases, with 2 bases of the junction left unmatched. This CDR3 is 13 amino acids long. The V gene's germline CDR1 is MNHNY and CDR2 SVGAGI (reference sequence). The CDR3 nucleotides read TGTGCCAGCAGCAGCGGGGGGCCCTACGAGCAGTACTTC. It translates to CASSSGGPYEQYF.

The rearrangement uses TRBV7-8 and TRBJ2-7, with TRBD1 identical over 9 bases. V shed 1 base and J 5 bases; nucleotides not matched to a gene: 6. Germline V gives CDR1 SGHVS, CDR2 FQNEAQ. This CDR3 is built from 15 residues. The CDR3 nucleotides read TGTGCCAGCAGCTTAGGGCGGACAGGGGACCACGAGCAGTACTTC. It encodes CASSLGRTGDHEQYF.

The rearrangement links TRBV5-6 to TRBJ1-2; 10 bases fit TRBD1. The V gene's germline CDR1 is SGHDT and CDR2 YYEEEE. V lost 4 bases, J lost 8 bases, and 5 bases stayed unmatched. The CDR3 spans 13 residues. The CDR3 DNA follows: TGTGCCAGCAGCCGACAGGGGGCAGGAGGCTACACCTTC. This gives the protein CASSRQGAGGYTF. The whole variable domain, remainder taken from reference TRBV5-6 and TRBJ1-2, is DAGVTQSPTHLIKTRGQQVTLRCSPKSGHDTVSWYQQALGQGPQFIFQYYEEEERQRGNFPDRFSGHQFPNYSSELNVNALLLGDSALYLCASSRQGAGGYTFGSGTRLTVV.

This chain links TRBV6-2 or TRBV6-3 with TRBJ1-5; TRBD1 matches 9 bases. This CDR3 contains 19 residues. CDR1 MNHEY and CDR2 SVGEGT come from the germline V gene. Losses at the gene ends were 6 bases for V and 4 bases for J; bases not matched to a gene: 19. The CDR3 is CASSGRGEQGALRNQPQHF. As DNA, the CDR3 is TGTGCCAGCAGCGGGCGGGGGGAACAGGGGGCCCTTAGGAATCAGCCCCAGCATTTT.

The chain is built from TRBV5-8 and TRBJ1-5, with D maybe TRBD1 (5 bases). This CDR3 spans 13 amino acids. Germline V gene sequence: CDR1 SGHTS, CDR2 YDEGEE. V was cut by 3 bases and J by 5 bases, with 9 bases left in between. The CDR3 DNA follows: TGTGCCAGCAGCTCCAGGGCTTATCAGCCCCAGCATTTT. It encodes CASSSRAYQPQHF.

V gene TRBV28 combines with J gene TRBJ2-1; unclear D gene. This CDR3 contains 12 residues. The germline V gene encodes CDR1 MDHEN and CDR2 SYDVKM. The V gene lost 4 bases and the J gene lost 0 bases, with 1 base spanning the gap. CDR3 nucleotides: TGTGCCAGCAGTTACTCCTACAATGAGCAGTTCTTC. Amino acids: CASSYSYNEQFF.

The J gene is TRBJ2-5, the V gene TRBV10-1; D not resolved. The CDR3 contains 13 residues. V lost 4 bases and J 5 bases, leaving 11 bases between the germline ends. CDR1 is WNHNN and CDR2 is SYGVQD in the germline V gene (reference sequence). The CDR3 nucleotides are TGCGCCAGCAGTGGTTGGGTGGGGGAGACCCAGTACTTC. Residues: CASSGWVGETQYF.

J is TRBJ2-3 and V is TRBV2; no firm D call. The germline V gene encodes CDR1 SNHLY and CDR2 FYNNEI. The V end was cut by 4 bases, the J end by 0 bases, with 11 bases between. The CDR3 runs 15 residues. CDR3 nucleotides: TGTGCCAGCAGTGCGGTACGGTCCAGCACAGATACGCAGTATTTT. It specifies CASSAVRSSTDTQYF.

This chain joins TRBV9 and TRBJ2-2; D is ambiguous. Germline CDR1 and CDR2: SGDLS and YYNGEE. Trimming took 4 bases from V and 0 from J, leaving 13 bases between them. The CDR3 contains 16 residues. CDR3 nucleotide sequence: TGTGCCAGCAGCCCCCCGGGTCATTCGAACACCGGGGAGCTGTTTTTT. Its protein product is CASSPPGHSNTGELFF.

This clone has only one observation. CDR3 DNA sequence: TGCAGCGTTGAAGCGTGGGTACGGGACAGGACCTATGGCTACACCTTC. Protein product: CSVEAWVRDRTYGYTF. The chain joins TRBV29-1 to TRBJ1-2; 8 bases line up with TRBD1. CDR1 SQVTM and CDR2 ANQGSEA come from the germline V gene. V shed 1 base and J 4 bases; nucleotides not matched to a gene: 11. The CDR3 spans 16 residues.

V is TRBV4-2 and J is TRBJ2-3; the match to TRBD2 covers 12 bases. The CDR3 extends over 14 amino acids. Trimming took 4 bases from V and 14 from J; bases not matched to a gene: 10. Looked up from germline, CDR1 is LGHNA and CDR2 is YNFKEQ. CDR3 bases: TGTGCCAGCAGCCTCAACCCTAGCGGGAGGGCCGGGTATTTT. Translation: CASSLNPSGRAGYF.

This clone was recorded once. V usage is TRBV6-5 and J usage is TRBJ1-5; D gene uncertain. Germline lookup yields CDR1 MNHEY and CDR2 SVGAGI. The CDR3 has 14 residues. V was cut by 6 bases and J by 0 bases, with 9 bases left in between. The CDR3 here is CASSQQYSNQPQHF. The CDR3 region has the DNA TGTGCCAGCAGCCAACAGTATAGCAATCAGCCCCAGCATTTT.

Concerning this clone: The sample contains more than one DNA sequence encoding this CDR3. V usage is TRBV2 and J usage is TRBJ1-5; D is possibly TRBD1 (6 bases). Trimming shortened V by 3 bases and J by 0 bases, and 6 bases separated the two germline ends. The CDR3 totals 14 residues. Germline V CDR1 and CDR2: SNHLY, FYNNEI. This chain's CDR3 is CASSDRGSNQPQHF. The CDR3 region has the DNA TGTGCCAGCAGTGACAGGGGTAGCAATCAGCCCCAGCATTTT.

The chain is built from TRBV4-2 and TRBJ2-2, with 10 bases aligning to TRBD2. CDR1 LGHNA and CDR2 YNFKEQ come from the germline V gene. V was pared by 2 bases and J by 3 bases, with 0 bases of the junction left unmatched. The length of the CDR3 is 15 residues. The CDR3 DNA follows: TGTGCCAGCAGCCAACTAGCGGGGGACACCGGGGAGCTGTTTTTT. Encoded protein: CASSQLAGDTGELFF.

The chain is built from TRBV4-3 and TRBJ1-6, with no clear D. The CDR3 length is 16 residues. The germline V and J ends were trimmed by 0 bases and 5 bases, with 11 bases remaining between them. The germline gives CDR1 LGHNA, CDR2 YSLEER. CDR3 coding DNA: TGCGCCAGCAGCCAAGATCCAGGACGGGATAATTCACCCCTCCACTTT. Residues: CASSQDPGRDNSPLHF.

CDR3 in DNA: TGTGCCAGCAGCCCCAACTCCGGGGGAAACAATGAGCAGTTCTTC. Residues: CASSPNSGGNNEQFF. The chain couples TRBV7-2 to TRBJ2-1; tentatively, D is TRBD2 (6 bases). CDR1 SGHTA and CDR2 FQGNSA come from the germline V gene. Trimming cost V 5 bases and J 5 bases, with 16 bases left between them. CDR3 length: 15 residues.

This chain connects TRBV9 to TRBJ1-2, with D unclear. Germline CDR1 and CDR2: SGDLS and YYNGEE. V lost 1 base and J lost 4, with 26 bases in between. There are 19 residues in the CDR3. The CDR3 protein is CASSVSPRSGLLTFYGYTF. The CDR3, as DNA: TGTGCCAGCAGCGTAAGCCCGCGGTCCGGACTCCTGACATTCTATGGCTACACCTTC.

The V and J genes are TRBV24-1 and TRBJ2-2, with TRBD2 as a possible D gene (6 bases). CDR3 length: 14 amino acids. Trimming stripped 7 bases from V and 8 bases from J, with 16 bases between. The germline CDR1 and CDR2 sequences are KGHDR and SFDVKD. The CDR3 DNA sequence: TGTGCCACCAGCGGGGGACTTTCCGTAGGGGAGCTGTTTTTT. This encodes CATSGGLSVGELFF.